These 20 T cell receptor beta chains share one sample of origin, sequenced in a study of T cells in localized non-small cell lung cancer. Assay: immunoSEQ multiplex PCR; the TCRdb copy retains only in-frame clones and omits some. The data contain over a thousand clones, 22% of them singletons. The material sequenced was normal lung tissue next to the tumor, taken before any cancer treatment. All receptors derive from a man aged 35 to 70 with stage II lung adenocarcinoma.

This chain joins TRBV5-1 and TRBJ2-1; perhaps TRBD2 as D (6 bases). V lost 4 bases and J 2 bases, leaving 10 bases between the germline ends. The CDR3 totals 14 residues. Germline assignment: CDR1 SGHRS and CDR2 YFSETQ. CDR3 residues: CASSTGTPYNEQFF. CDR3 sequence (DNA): TGCGCCAGCAGCACCGGGACTCCCTACAATGAGCAGTTCTTC.

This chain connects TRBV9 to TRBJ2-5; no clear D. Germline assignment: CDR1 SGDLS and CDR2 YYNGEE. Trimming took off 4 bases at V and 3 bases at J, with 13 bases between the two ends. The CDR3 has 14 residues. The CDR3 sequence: CASSPETWEETQYF. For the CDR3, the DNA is TGTGCCAGCAGCCCAGAGACTTGGGAAGAGACCCAGTACTTC.

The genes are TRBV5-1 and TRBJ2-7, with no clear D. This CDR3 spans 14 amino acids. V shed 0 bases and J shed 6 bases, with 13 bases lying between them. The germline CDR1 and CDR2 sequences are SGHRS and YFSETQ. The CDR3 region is CASSLDPGLPEQYF. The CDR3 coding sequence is TGCGCCAGCAGCTTGGATCCGGGTCTTCCCGAGCAGTACTTC. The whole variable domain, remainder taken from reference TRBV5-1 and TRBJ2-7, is KAGVTQTPRYLIKTRGQQVTLSCSPISGHRSVSWYQQTPGQGLQFLFEYFSETQRNKGNFPGRFSGRQFSNSRSEMNVSTLELGDSALYLCASSLDPGLPEQYFGPGTRLTVT.

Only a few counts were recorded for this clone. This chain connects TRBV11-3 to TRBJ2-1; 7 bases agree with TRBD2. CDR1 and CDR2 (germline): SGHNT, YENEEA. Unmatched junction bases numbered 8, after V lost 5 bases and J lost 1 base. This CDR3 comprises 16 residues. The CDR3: CASSPREASSYNEQFF. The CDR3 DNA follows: TGTGCCAGCAGCCCTCGGGAGGCCTCATCCTACAATGAGCAGTTCTTC.

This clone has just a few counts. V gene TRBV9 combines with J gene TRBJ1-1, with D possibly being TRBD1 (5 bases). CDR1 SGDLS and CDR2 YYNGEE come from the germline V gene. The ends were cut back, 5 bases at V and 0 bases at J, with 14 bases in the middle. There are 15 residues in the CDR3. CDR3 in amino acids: CASSELVDMNTEAFF. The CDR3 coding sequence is TGTGCCAGCAGTGAACTTGTGGACATGAACACTGAAGCTTTCTTT.

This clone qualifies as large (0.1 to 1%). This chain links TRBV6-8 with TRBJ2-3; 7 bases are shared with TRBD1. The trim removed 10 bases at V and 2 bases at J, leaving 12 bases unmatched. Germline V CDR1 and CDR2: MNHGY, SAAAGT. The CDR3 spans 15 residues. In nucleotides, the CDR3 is TGTGCCATCAGCCCCGGGACAGCCAACACAGATACGCAGTATTTT. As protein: CAISPGTANTDTQYF.

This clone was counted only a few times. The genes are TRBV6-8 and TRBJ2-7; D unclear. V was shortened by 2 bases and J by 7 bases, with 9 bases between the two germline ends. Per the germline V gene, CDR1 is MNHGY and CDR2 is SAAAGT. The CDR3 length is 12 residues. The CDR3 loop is CASSYPPTEQYF. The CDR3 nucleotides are TGTGCCAGCAGTTACCCCCCAACAGAGCAGTACTTC.

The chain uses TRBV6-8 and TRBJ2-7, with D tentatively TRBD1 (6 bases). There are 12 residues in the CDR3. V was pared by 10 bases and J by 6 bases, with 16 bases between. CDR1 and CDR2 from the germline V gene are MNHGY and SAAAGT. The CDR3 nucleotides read TGTGCCAATTCCGGGACCAGGGGCGAGCAGTACTTC. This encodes CANSGTRGEQYF.

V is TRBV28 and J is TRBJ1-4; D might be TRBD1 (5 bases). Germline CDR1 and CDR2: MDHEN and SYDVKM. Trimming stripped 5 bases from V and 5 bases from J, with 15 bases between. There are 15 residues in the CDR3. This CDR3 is CASSRGGQGNEKLFF. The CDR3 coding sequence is TGTGCCAGCAGTCGAGGTGGGCAGGGAAATGAAAAACTGTTTTTT.

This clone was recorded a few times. The CDR3 sequence: CASSSTSGGRNYNEQFF. The CDR3 nucleotides are TGCGCCAGCAGCTCCACTAGCGGGGGGCGGAACTACAATGAGCAGTTCTTC. The genes are TRBV5-1 and TRBJ2-1; TRBD2 agrees at 12 bases. J lost 3 bases, V lost 3 bases, and 7 bases had no gene match. This CDR3 region has 17 residues. Per germline, CDR1 SGHRS and CDR2 YFSETQ.

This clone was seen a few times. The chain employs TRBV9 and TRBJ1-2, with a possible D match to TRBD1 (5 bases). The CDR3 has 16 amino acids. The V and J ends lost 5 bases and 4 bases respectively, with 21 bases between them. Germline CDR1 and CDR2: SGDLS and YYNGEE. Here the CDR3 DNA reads TGTGCCAGCAGTTTTACGCCCGCGGGGGATGGCTATGGCTACACCTTC. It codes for CASSFTPAGDGYGYTF.

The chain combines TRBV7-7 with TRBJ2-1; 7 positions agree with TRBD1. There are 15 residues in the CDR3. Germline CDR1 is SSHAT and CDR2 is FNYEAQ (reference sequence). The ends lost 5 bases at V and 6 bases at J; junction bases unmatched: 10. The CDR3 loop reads CASSPGTESLNEQFF. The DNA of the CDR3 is TGTGCCAGCAGCCCCGGGACAGAAAGTCTCAATGAGCAGTTCTTC.

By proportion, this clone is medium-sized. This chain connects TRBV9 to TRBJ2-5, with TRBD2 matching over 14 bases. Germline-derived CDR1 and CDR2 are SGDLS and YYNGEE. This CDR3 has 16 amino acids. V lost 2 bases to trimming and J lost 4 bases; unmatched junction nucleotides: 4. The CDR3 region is CASSVRLAGGPETQYF. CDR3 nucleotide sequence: TGTGCCAGCAGCGTCAGACTAGCGGGAGGGCCAGAGACCCAGTACTTC.

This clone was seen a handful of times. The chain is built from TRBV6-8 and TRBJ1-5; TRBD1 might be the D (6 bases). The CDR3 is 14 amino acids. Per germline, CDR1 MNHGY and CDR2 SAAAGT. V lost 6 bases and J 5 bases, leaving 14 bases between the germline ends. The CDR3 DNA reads TGTGCCAGCAGACCCCAAACAGGGCATCAGCCCCAGCATTTT. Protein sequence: CASRPQTGHQPQHF.

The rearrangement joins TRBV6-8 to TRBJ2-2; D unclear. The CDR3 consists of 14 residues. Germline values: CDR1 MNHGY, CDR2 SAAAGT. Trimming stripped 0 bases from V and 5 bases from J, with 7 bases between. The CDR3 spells CASSYSSETGELFF. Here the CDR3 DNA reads TGTGCCAGCAGTTACTCGTCGGAAACCGGGGAGCTGTTTTTT.

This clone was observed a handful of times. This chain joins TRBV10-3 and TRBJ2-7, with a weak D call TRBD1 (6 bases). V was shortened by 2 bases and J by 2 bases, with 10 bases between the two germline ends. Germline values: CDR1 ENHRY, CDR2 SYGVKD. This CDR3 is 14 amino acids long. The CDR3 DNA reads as TGTGCCATCAGTGAGGGGGCAGGGGCCTACGAGCAGTACTTC. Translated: CAISEGAGAYEQYF.

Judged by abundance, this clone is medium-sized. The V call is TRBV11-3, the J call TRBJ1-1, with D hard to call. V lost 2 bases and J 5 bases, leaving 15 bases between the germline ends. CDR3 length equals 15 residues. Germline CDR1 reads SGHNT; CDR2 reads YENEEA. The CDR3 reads CASSLRPRRETEAFF. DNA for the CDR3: TGTGCCAGCAGCTTAAGGCCCCGCCGAGAAACTGAAGCTTTCTTT.

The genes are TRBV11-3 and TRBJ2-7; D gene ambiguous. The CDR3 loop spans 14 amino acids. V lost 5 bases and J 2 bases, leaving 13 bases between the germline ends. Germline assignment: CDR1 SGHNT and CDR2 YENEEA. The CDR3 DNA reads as TGTGCCAGCAGCCCGAGGTCTCCTGCCTACGAGCAGTACTTC. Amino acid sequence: CASSPRSPAYEQYF. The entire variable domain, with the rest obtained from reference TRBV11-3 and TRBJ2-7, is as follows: EAGVVQSPRYKIIEKKQPVAFWCNPISGHNTLYWYLQNLGQGPELLIRYENEEAVDDSQLPKDRFSAERLKGVDSTLKIQPAELGDSAVYLCASSPRSPAYEQYFGPGTRLTVT.

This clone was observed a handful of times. The CDR3 here is CASSYLTGVGYTF. For the CDR3, the DNA is TGTGCCAGCAGTTACCTTACAGGGGTTGGCTACACCTTC. The V call is TRBV6-8, the J call TRBJ1-2, with 7 positions matching TRBD1. CDR1 MNHGY and CDR2 SAAAGT come from the germline V gene. With V trimmed by 2 bases and J by 7 bases, 4 bases remained unmatched. This CDR3 is built from 13 residues.

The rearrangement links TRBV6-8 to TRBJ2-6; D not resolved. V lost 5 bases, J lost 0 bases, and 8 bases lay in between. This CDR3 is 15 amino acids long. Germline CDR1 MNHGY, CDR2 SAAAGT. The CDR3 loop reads CASSVQPSGANVLTF. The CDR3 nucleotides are TGTGCCAGCAGTGTACAGCCCTCTGGGGCCAACGTCCTGACTTTC.